Below are 5 T cell receptor beta chains sequenced from a single sample in a study of Ad26.COV2.S vaccination and SARS-CoV-2 variants. Clones were sequenced by immunoSEQ multiplex PCR, and TCRdb holds only the in-frame ones, with some missing. Among hundreds of thousands of clones listed, just over 90% were seen once. Sequenced here: peripheral blood, sampled after recovery from COVID-19. The receptor source for this set is a human donor who had recovered from COVID-19.

The V gene is TRBV7-8, the J gene TRBJ2-5, with unresolved D. CDR3 length: 12 residues. The ends were cut back, 5 bases at V and 4 bases at J, with 8 bases in the middle. In germline, CDR1 is SGHVS, CDR2 FQNEAQ. CDR3 in amino acids: CASSPPRETQYF. CDR3 sequence (DNA): TGTGCCAGCAGCCCCCCTAGAGAGACCCAGTACTTC.

The V gene is TRBV9, the J gene TRBJ2-5; D could derive from TRBD1 or TRBD2 (6 bases each). The ends were cut back, 4 bases at V and 5 bases at J, with 12 bases in the middle. The CDR3 runs 13 residues. Germline CDR1 and CDR2: SGDLS and YYNGEE. The DNA for the CDR3 is TGTGCCAGCAGCTCGGGGGCTTTGGAGACCCAGTACTTC. Encoded protein: CASSSGALETQYF.

V and J are TRBV7-2 and TRBJ2-5; possibly TRBD2 for D (5 bases). The germline gives CDR1 SGHTA, CDR2 FQGNSA. The V end was cut by 6 bases, the J end by 8 bases, with 19 bases between. This CDR3 region has 14 residues. The CDR3 is CASRNAAGVGTQYF. The DNA for the CDR3 is TGTGCCAGCAGAAATGCGGCCGGGGTAGGTACCCAGTACTTC.

The chain links TRBV7-2 to TRBJ1-2; D unclear. In germline, CDR1 is SGHTA, CDR2 FQGNSA. The V end lost 2 bases, the J end lost 7 bases, and 14 bases lay between the germline ends. The CDR3 runs 14 residues. In nucleotides, the CDR3 is TGTGCCAGCAGCTTATGGCAGGAGAGGAGTGGCTACACCTTC. This translates into CASSLWQERSGYTF.

The V gene is TRBV14, the J gene TRBJ2-1; D gene unclear. Germline V lookup: CDR1 SGHDN, CDR2 FVKESK. This CDR3 contains 16 residues. The ends were cut back, 4 bases at V and 6 bases at J, with 19 bases in the middle. Here the CDR3 DNA reads TGTGCCAGCAGCCCTCTCGTTGGTAAGGTTAGCAATGAGCAGTTCTTC. It yields the protein CASSPLVGKVSNEQFF.